The next 7 T cell receptor beta chains were all read from a single sample in a study of blood T cell repertoires in COVID-19. Sequencing used immunoSEQ multiplex PCR; TCRdb keeps in-frame clones, though not all of them. Here the sample spans under 150,000 clones, roughly 85% being singletons. Sequencing used peripheral blood. All receptors derive from a human donor in a cohort sampled during active COVID-19.

The DNA for the CDR3 is TGTGCCAGCAGTATGCGACAGGGGCGGGCTGAAGCTTTCTTT. Its translation is CASSMRQGRAEAFF. The rearrangement joins TRBV6-5 to TRBJ1-1, with 8 positions matching TRBD1. V lost 5 bases, J lost 6 bases, and 8 bases stayed unmatched. This CDR3 has 14 residues. Per the germline V gene, CDR1 is MNHEY and CDR2 is SVGAGI.

For the CDR3, the DNA is TGCGCCAGCAGCTTGGTTCTAGCGGGGAAAACTGACGAGCAGTACTTC. Translating gives CASSLVLAGKTDEQYF. This sequence joins TRBV5-1 and TRBJ2-7; 9 nucleotides match TRBD2. Trimming removed 0 bases from V and 5 bases from J; junction bases left unmatched: 9. The CDR3 sequence is 16 residues long. The germline gives CDR1 SGHRS, CDR2 YFSETQ. The full variable domain, with the rest looked up from reference TRBV5-1 and TRBJ2-7, is KAGVTQTPRYLIKTRGQQVTLSCSPISGHRSVSWYQQTPGQGLQFLFEYFSETQRNKGNFPGRFSGRQFSNSRSEMNVSTLELGDSALYLCASSLVLAGKTDEQYFGPGTRLTVT.

The chain carries TRBV5-8 and TRBJ1-5; D gene uncertain. Germline CDR1 is SGHTS and CDR2 is YDEGEE. Trimming removed 4 bases from V and 2 bases from J, with 10 bases in between. This CDR3 region has 14 residues. Here the CDR3 reads CASSRGRGNQPQHF. In DNA, the CDR3 is TGTGCCAGCAGCCGTGGGAGGGGCAATCAGCCCCAGCATTTT. The full variable domain, in which reference TRBV5-8 and TRBJ1-5 provide the parts outside the CDR3, is EAGVTQSPTHLIKTRGQQATLRCSPISGHTSVYWYQQALGLGLQFLLWYDEGEERNRGNFPPRFSGRQFPNYSSELNVNALELEDSALYLCASSRGRGNQPQHFGDGTRLSIL.

The genes are TRBV5-4 and TRBJ1-5, with 7 bases matching TRBD1. The CDR3 has 16 residues. The V and J ends lost 0 bases and 6 bases, in that order; junction bases with no gene match: 9. Germline CDR1 reads SGHNT; CDR2 reads YYREEE (reference sequence). As DNA, the CDR3 is TGTGCCAGCAGCTTGGGACAGGGAAAAGCGACTCAGCCCCAGCATTTT. Translation gives CASSLGQGKATQPQHF.

The J gene is TRBJ2-5, the V gene TRBV9; 7 nucleotides align to TRBD2. With V trimmed by 0 bases and J by 5 bases, 4 bases remained unmatched. Germline-derived CDR1 and CDR2 are SGDLS and YYNGEE. The CDR3 contains 14 residues. The CDR3 DNA follows: TGTGCCAGCAGCGTAGGGATGGGGGGGGAGACCCAGTACTTC. It codes for CASSVGMGGETQYF.

The chain has TRBV11-3 and TRBJ2-1; TRBD2 matches 8 bases. This CDR3 is 15 amino acids long. V gave up 3 bases and J gave up 8 bases; unmatched junction bases: 9. Looked up from germline, CDR1 is SGHNT and CDR2 is YENEEA. Here the CDR3 DNA reads TGTGCCAGCAGCTTCCGGGGGGGCCGGGGCGATGAGCAGTTCTTC. The encoded protein is CASSFRGGRGDEQFF.

V gene TRBV24-1 combines with J gene TRBJ2-3; possibly TRBD2 for D (7 bases). Germline V lookup: CDR1 KGHDR, CDR2 SFDVKD. This CDR3 spans 14 amino acids. Trimming removed 4 bases from V and 4 bases from J, with 11 bases in between. CDR3: CATSDGGRPDTQYF. DNA of the CDR3: TGTGCCACCAGTGACGGGGGGCGTCCAGATACGCAGTATTTT.